Presented here are 8 T cell receptor beta chains from one specimen sequenced in a study of OX40 agonist ivuxolimab in advanced cancers. The library was obtained by the immunoSEQ multiplex PCR assay. TCRdb took over this immuneACCESS table, retaining in-frame rearrangements with V and J assigned. Such tables are incomplete; in checked studies, under half of the missing clones stem from an unresolved V gene, and the remainder is unexplained. The sample profile shows about 49,000 clones; 85% of them were found once. Of the sample, just over 20% is held by the ten largest clones. Specimen: CD4+ or CD8+ T cells sorted from blood, collected in a trial of the OX40 agonist ivuxolimab. These receptors were taken from an adult with an advanced solid tumor such as melanoma, head and neck, liver or kidney cancer.

This clone has just a few counts. V gene TRBV28 combines with J gene TRBJ1-1; no definite D call. V was trimmed by 2 bases and J by 1 base, leaving 8 bases between them. The CDR3 sequence is 14 residues long. CDR1 MDHEN and CDR2 SYDVKM come from the germline V gene. CDR3 sequence reads: CASSLTRGNTEAFF. The CDR3 DNA follows: TGTGCCAGCAGTTTAACGCGGGGGAACACTGAAGCTTTCTTT.

This clone was picked up a small number of times. CDR3 loop: CASSLPGEGTYGYTF. The CDR3 DNA is TGTGCCAGCAGCTTGCCCGGGGAGGGGACCTATGGCTACACCTTC. The J gene is TRBJ1-2, the V gene TRBV5-4; tentative D call: TRBD1 (5 bases). V lost 1 base and J lost 4, with 14 bases in between. The CDR3 covers 15 residues. CDR1 is SGHNT, CDR2 YYREEE, per germline (reference sequence).

V usage is TRBV14 and J usage is TRBJ2-2; D remains ambiguous. Germline CDR1 and CDR2: SGHDN and FVKESK. The ends were cut back, 1 base at V and 1 base at J, with 10 bases in the middle. The CDR3 spans 16 residues. CDR3 in DNA: TGTGCCAGCAGCCAAGTAGGCCTTTGGAACACCGGGGAGCTGTTTTTT. It specifies CASSQVGLWNTGELFF. Looking up the rest from reference TRBV14 and TRBJ2-2 gives the full variable domain: EAGVTQFPSHSVIEKGQTVTLRCDPISGHDNLYWYRRVMGKEIKFLLHFVKESKQDESGMPNNRFLAERTGGTYSTLKVQPAELEDSGVYFCASSQVGLWNTGELFFGEGSRLTVL.

The chain employs TRBV7-9 and TRBJ2-5, with D perhaps TRBD2 (6 bases). V lost 1 base and J 7 bases, leaving 13 bases between the germline ends. CDR3 length equals 14 residues. In germline, CDR1 is SEHNR, CDR2 FQNEAQ (reference sequence). The CDR3 loop reads CASSLGGLSGTQYF. Written as DNA, the CDR3 is TGTGCCAGCAGCTTAGGGGGACTTTCCGGGACCCAGTACTTC.

This chain joins TRBV7-7 and TRBJ2-1, with D possibly being TRBD2 (7 bases). Germline values: CDR1 SSHAT, CDR2 FNYEAQ (reference sequence). The CDR3 has 13 amino acids. Trimming took 3 bases from V and 9 from J, leaving 12 bases between them. This chain's CDR3 is CASSLIRGGEQFF. DNA for the CDR3: TGTGCCAGCAGCTTGATAAGGGGGGGTGAGCAGTTCTTC.

This clone was observed a single time. V gene TRBV9 combines with J gene TRBJ2-3, with 8 nucleotides matching TRBD1. Germline trimming cut 5 bases from V and 5 bases from J; bases unmatched to any gene: 4. There are 13 residues in the CDR3. Per the germline V gene, CDR1 is SGDLS and CDR2 is YYNGEE. CDR3: CASRGQDLDTQYF. In nucleotides, the CDR3 is TGTGCCAGCAGGGGACAGGATTTAGATACGCAGTATTTT.

J is TRBJ1-1 and V is TRBV5-6; D is unclear. The CDR3 loop spans 14 amino acids. The V gene's germline CDR1 is SGHDT and CDR2 YYEEEE. V was clipped by 0 bases and J by 1 base, with 7 bases between them. This CDR3 is CASSLEFPNTEAFF. The CDR3 nucleotides are TGTGCCAGCAGCTTGGAATTTCCGAACACTGAAGCTTTCTTT.

The V and J genes are TRBV9 and TRBJ2-2; the D is unclear. The CDR3 has 15 residues. Germline assignment: CDR1 SGDLS and CDR2 YYNGEE. Trimming removed 4 bases from V and 5 bases from J, with 15 bases in between. In nucleotides, the CDR3 is TGTGCCAGCAGCACCGAAGACAAAAGGACCGGGGAGCTGTTTTTT. Protein: CASSTEDKRTGELFF. Full variable domain (remainder filled in from reference TRBV9 and TRBJ2-2): DSGVTQTPKHLITATGQRVTLRCSPRSGDLSVYWYQQSLDQGLQFLIQYYNGEERAKGNILERFSAQQFPDLHSELNLSSLELGDSALYFCASSTEDKRTGELFFGEGSRLTVL.